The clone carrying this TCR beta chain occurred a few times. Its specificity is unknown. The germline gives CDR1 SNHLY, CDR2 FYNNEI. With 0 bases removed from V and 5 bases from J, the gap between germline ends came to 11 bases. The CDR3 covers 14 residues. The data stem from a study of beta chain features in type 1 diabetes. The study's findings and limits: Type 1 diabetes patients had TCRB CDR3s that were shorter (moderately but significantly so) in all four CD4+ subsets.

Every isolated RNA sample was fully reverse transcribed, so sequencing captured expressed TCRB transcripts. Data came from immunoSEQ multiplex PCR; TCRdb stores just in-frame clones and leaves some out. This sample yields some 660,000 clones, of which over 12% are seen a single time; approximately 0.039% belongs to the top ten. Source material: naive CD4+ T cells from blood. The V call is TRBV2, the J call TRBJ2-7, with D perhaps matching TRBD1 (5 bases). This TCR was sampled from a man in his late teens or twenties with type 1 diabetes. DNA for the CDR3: TGTGCCAGCAGTGAAGCGCTAAGGGGTAACGAGCAGTACTTC. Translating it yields CASSEALRGNEQYF.